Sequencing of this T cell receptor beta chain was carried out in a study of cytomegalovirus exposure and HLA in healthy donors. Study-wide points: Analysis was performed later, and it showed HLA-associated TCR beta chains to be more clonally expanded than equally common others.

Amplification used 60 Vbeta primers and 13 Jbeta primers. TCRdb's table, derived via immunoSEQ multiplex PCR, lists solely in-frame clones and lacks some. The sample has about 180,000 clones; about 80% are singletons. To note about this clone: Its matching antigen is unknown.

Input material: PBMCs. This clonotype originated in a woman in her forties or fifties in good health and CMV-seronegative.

The CDR3 loop reads CASSFGYYYEQYF. In nucleotides, the CDR3 is TGTGCCAGCAGTTTTGGCTACTACTACGAGCAGTACTTC. The V and J genes are TRBV28 and TRBJ2-7; D is undetermined. CDR3 size: 13 residues. The germline gives CDR1 MDHEN, CDR2 SYDVKM. Trimming cost V 3 bases and J 3 bases, with 9 bases left between them.